The 27 T cell receptor beta chains below were found in one sample sequenced in a study of blood T cell repertoires in COVID-19. This table comes from immunoSEQ multiplex PCR, and its TCRdb copy is limited to in-frame clones, with some not included. The sample has more than 200,000 clones, more than 75% seen once; the top ten hold about 4.3%. The sample comprised PBMCs or T cells enriched from blood (not recorded which). The receptors were sampled from a man aged 25 to 45 with acute COVID-19.

This chain connects TRBV24-1 to TRBJ1-1; D possibly corresponds to TRBD1 (6 bases). Deletions cut 5 bases from V and 6 bases from J, with 21 bases between. There are 16 residues in the CDR3. Germline values: CDR1 KGHDR, CDR2 SFDVKD. Here the CDR3 DNA reads TGTGCCACCAGTGGTACAAACAGGGTCCGGATAGCTGAAGCTTTCTTT. Translated: CATSGTNRVRIAEAFF.

This sequence joins TRBV19 and TRBJ2-5, with 9 bases matching TRBD1. The V segment lost 5 bases and the J segment 5 bases; nucleotides outside the gene matches: 6. Germline loops: CDR1 LNHDA, CDR2 SQIVND (reference sequence). This CDR3 is 14 amino acids long. This CDR3 reads CASSSTGGRETQYF. CDR3 sequence (DNA): TGTGCCAGTAGTTCTACAGGGGGCCGGGAGACCCAGTACTTC.

V and J are TRBV2 and TRBJ1-4; 10 nucleotides line up with TRBD1. V gave up 5 bases and J gave up 1 base; unmatched junction bases: 7. CDR3 size: 17 residues. Germline loops: CDR1 SNHLY, CDR2 FYNNEI. The CDR3 bases are TGTGCCAGCAGTCGGGACAGGGGAACAAAAACTAATGAAAAACTGTTTTTT. This translates into CASSRDRGTKTNEKLFF. Full variable domain (missing parts from reference TRBV2 and TRBJ1-4): EPEVTQTPSHQVTQMGQEVILRCVPISNHLYFYWYRQILGQKVEFLVSFYNNEISEKSEIFDDQFSVERPDGSNFTLKIRSTKLEDSAMYFCASSRDRGTKTNEKLFFGSGTQLSVL.

V gene TRBV7-6 combines with J gene TRBJ1-6; 7 bases line up with TRBD1. The CDR3 is 16 residues long. The V gene end was trimmed by 3 bases and the J gene end by 6 bases; junction bases not matched to a gene: 8. Germline V CDR1 and CDR2: SGHVS, FNYEAQ. CDR3 DNA sequence: TGTGCCAGCAGCTTGGCCCCAGGGGGGTTTAATTCACCCCTCCACTTT. Translated, it gives CASSLAPGGFNSPLHF.

The genes are TRBV5-4 and TRBJ2-5, with D possibly being TRBD1 (6 bases). V dropped 4 bases and J dropped 5 bases, with 18 bases sitting between them. Per the germline V gene, CDR1 is SGHNT and CDR2 is YYREEE (reference sequence). This CDR3 region has 15 residues. The chain's CDR3 is CASSPGTREIETQYF. The CDR3 bases are TGTGCCAGCAGCCCTGGGACACGAGAGATCGAGACCCAGTACTTC.

This chain joins TRBV4-1 and TRBJ1-4, with D perhaps matching TRBD1 (5 bases). Germline V gene data show CDR1 as MGHRA and CDR2 as YSYEKL. V was pared by 1 base and J by 8 bases, with 14 bases between. This CDR3 has 15 residues. The CDR3, as DNA: TGCGCCAGCAGCCAAGGGGGGGGTTGGGAGGAAAAACTGTTTTTT. Encoded protein: CASSQGGGWEEKLFF.

The chain carries TRBV14 and TRBJ2-1; 8 bases agree with TRBD2. CDR1 is SGHDN and CDR2 is FVKESK in the germline V gene. J was trimmed by 1 base and V by 3 bases; bases with no gene match: 5. This CDR3 has 16 amino acids. The CDR3, as DNA: TGTGCCAGCAGCCACCCAAAGCGGGGGTCCTACAATGAGCAGTTCTTC. Amino acids: CASSHPKRGSYNEQFF.

The chain employs TRBV2 and TRBJ1-1; 8 nucleotides agree with TRBD1. This CDR3 comprises 14 residues. Germline V gene sequence: CDR1 SNHLY, CDR2 FYNNEI. The trim removed 3 bases at V and 5 bases at J, leaving 5 bases unmatched. The CDR3, as DNA: TGTGCCAGCAGTGATCAGGGGGCGGGGACTGAAGCTTTCTTT. Amino acid sequence: CASSDQGAGTEAFF.

The genes are TRBV10-3 and TRBJ1-3; TRBD1 agrees at 9 bases. V shed 6 bases and J 4 bases; nucleotides not matched to a gene: 19. CDR1 ENHRY and CDR2 SYGVKD come from the germline V gene. This CDR3 region has 19 residues. The CDR3 is CAISPNPGQGGVWGNTIYF. For the CDR3, the DNA is TGTGCCATCAGCCCAAATCCGGGACAGGGAGGCGTTTGGGGAAACACCATATATTTT.

The rearrangement links TRBV11-2 to TRBJ1-2, with 7 positions matching TRBD1. Trimming at V came to 1 base and at J to 6 bases, leaving 5 bases not matched to a gene. The CDR3 is made up of 14 amino acids. Per germline, CDR1 SGHAT and CDR2 FQNNGV. CDR3 sequence reads: CASSLVEGADGYTF. The CDR3 DNA reads as TGTGCCAGCAGCTTAGTAGAGGGGGCTGATGGCTACACCTTC.

The V gene is TRBV20-1, the J gene TRBJ1-1, with D uncertain. Looked up from germline, CDR1 is DFQATT and CDR2 is SNEGSKA (reference sequence). The CDR3 runs 11 residues. Trimming shortened V by 0 bases and J by 14 bases, and 13 bases separated the two germline ends. The CDR3 is CSARDRQEPFF. The CDR3 bases are TGCAGTGCTAGAGATAGGCAGGAACCCTTCTTT.

The genes are TRBV5-4 and TRBJ2-7; D may be TRBD1 (6 bases). V lost 4 bases and J lost 2, with 13 bases in between. This CDR3 is built from 14 residues. Per the germline V gene, CDR1 is SGHNT and CDR2 is YYREEE (reference sequence). The CDR3 bases are TGTGCCAGCAGCCCGGACAGCTCCACCTACGAGCAGTACTTC. This translates into CASSPDSSTYEQYF.

The chain employs TRBV15 and TRBJ1-1, with D tentatively TRBD1 (6 bases). The germline CDR1 and CDR2 sequences are LNHNV and YYDKDF (reference sequence). This CDR3 is built from 14 residues. V shed 5 bases and J shed 5 bases, with 15 bases lying between them. CDR3 sequence (DNA): TGTGCCACCAGCCTTACAGGGAGTCGGACTGAAGCTTTCTTT. Residues: CATSLTGSRTEAFF.

This sequence joins TRBV27 and TRBJ2-7; 9 nucleotides match TRBD2. The CDR3 is made up of 15 amino acids. Germline V CDR1 and CDR2: MNHEY, SMNVEV (reference sequence). The V and J ends lost 4 bases and 3 bases, in that order; junction bases with no gene match: 7. The CDR3 region is CASSSRLAVSYEQYF. The DNA of the CDR3 is TGTGCCAGCAGTTCGAGACTAGCGGTGAGCTACGAGCAGTACTTC.

The sample holds one count of this clone. The chain couples TRBV4-2 to TRBJ1-2; the D is unclear. Germline V gene data show CDR1 as LGHNA and CDR2 as YNFKEQ. Trimming removed 4 bases at V and 7 bases at J, with 10 bases between. The CDR3 is made up of 12 amino acids. CDR3 sequence reads: CASSPSGSGYTF. CDR3 sequence (DNA): TGTGCCAGCAGCCCTAGCGGCAGTGGCTACACCTTC.

The chain combines TRBV10-2 with TRBJ2-7, with a weak D call TRBD2 (5 bases). Deletions cut 8 bases from V and 2 bases from J, with 16 bases between. Germline CDR1 and CDR2: WSHSY and SAAADI. This CDR3 has 14 residues. The CDR3 DNA sequence: TGCGCCAGCCTCCCACCGGGGATTACCTACGAGCAGTACTTC. Translated: CASLPPGITYEQYF.

V usage is TRBV6-5 and J usage is TRBJ1-2, with 9 bases that match TRBD1. The germline CDR1 and CDR2 sequences are MNHEY and SVGAGI. Losses at the gene ends were 6 bases for V and 8 bases for J; bases not matched to a gene: 10. This CDR3 spans 14 amino acids. The CDR3 coding sequence is TGTGCCAGCAGGGACGGGACAGGGTTTTTAGGCTACACCTTC. It translates to CASRDGTGFLGYTF.

V is TRBV3-1 (or the pseudogene TRBV3-2) and J is TRBJ1-1, with D possibly being TRBD1 (6 bases). The V gene lost 2 bases and the J gene lost 9 bases, with 13 bases spanning the gap. Germline CDR1 is LGHDT and CDR2 is YNNKEL (reference sequence). There are 13 residues in the CDR3. The CDR3 DNA sequence: TGTGCCAGCAGCCAAAACCGATGGGGGCAAGCTTTCTTT. It encodes CASSQNRWGQAFF.

The chain has TRBV10-3 and TRBJ2-2; a possible D gene is TRBD1 (7 bases). Trimming left V 7 bases short and J 1 base short, with 13 bases between. The CDR3 contains 15 residues. From germline, CDR1 is ENHRY and CDR2 SYGVKD. The CDR3 reads CAIMQGGGNTGELFF. The CDR3 bases are TGTGCCATCATGCAGGGGGGCGGGAACACCGGGGAGCTGTTTTTT.

The chain carries TRBV28 and TRBJ1-4, with 8 nucleotides matching TRBD1. From germline, CDR1 is MDHEN and CDR2 SYDVKM. The CDR3 has 14 residues. V shed 6 bases, J shed 8 bases, and the junction held 8 bases outside the gene matches. The CDR3: CASSPGQGAEKLFF. DNA of the CDR3: TGTGCCAGCAGCCCTGGACAGGGTGCGGAAAAACTGTTTTTT.

This chain joins TRBV12-3 or TRBV12-4 and TRBJ2-2; tentative D call: TRBD2 (6 bases). This CDR3 has 12 amino acids. With 7 bases removed from V and 8 bases from J, the gap between germline ends came to 11 bases. The CDR3 loop is CASTATRGELFF. The CDR3 nucleotides read TGTGCCAGCACCGCGACTAGGGGGGAGCTGTTTTTT.

The genes are TRBV10-2 and TRBJ2-3, with unresolved D. CDR1 and CDR2 from the germline V gene are WSHSY and SAAADI. V lost 8 bases and J lost 4, with 4 bases in between. The CDR3 runs to 10 residues. The CDR3 region has the DNA TGCGCCAGCGAGGCAGATACGCAGTATTTT. Translation: CASEADTQYF.

The rearrangement joins TRBV7-3 to TRBJ2-5; perhaps TRBD2 as D (5 bases). Trimming stripped 4 bases from V and 2 bases from J, with 14 bases between. Germline V gene sequence: CDR1 SGHTA, CDR2 FQGTGA. The CDR3 is 15 residues long. CDR3 in amino acids: CASSSSGDPQETQYF. In DNA form, the CDR3 reads TGTGCCAGCAGCTCTTCCGGGGATCCGCAAGAGACCCAGTACTTC.

This clone was recorded once. The chain links TRBV2 to TRBJ2-1; D may be TRBD1 (6 bases). The CDR3 loop spans 16 amino acids. V gave up 6 bases and J gave up 9 bases, with 24 bases separating them. Germline V lookup: CDR1 SNHLY, CDR2 FYNNEI. The CDR3 DNA reads TGTGCCAGCAGCTCCCCTGGACAGATACATTCCGGTGAGCAGTTCTTC. This encodes CASSSPGQIHSGEQFF. The full variable domain, completed using reference TRBV2 and TRBJ2-1, is EPEVTQTPSHQVTQMGQEVILRCVPISNHLYFYWYRQILGQKVEFLVSFYNNEISEKSEIFDDQFSVERPDGSNFTLKIRSTKLEDSAMYFCASSSPGQIHSGEQFFGPGTRLTVL.

The V and J genes are TRBV29-1 and TRBJ1-4; 10 bases are a match to TRBD1. V shed 7 bases, J shed 7 bases, and the junction held 3 bases outside the gene matches. Germline CDR1 and CDR2: SQVTM and ANQGSEA. CDR3 length: 12 amino acids. The CDR3 loop reads CSGDRGGEKLFF. The CDR3 DNA is TGCAGCGGGGACAGGGGAGGTGAAAAACTGTTTTTT.

The rearrangement links TRBV10-2 to TRBJ2-3; perhaps TRBD2 as D (6 bases). V lost 0 bases to trimming and J lost 5 bases, with 15 bases between them. Germline V CDR1 and CDR2: WSHSY, SAAADI. This CDR3 spans 16 amino acids. In DNA form, the CDR3 reads TGCGCCAGCAGTGAGTCGGTAGCGGCCATTATAGATACGCAGTATTTT. It encodes CASSESVAAIIDTQYF.

The chain employs TRBV28 and TRBJ2-7, with a weak D call TRBD1 (6 bases). The CDR3 spans 14 residues. Trimming pared 6 bases from V and 3 bases from J, leaving 15 bases between. Germline V CDR1 and CDR2: MDHEN, SYDVKM. The DNA for the CDR3 is TGTGCCAGCAGACGCACAGGGATTGGCTACGAGCAGTACTTC. The encoded protein is CASRRTGIGYEQYF.